Listed below are T cell receptor beta chains from one sample, sequenced in a study of high-grade serous ovarian cancer treatment subgroups. Clones were read by immunoSEQ multiplex PCR, and TCRdb kept only the in-frame ones, dropping some. The sample has approximately 920 clones, around 77% seen once; the top ten hold approximately 20%. Sequencing was performed on tumor tissue. The receptors stem from a human donor with high-grade serous ovarian cancer. The CDR3 runs from the conserved cysteine through the conserved F or W. A D gene is named only where the DNA matches it firmly. Some rows mark clone size as missing; the rest say once, few, many or name a class of expanded clone.

.	.	TRBJ2-7	TRBV4-1	CASRASGSSLPGEQYF	TGCGCCAGCAGGGCGAGCGGGTCCTCATTACCGGGGGAGCAGTACTTC
.	TRBD2	TRBJ2-1	TRBV11-3	CASSPGLAGPDNEQFF	TGTGCCAGCAGCCCCGGACTAGCGGGGCCCGACAATGAGCAGTTCTTC
few	TRBD1	TRBJ2-5	TRBV10-2	CASSDRDRGLGTQYF	TGCGCCAGCAGTGACCGCGACAGGGGGCTGGGGACCCAGTACTTC
large	.	TRBJ2-3	TRBV5-1	CASSQRLSGSTDTQYF	TGCGCCAGCAGCCAGCGACTGAGCGGGAGCACAGATACGCAGTATTTT
.	.	TRBJ1-1	TRBV18	CASSPGGSTEAFF	TGTGCCAGCTCACCAGGAGGGAGCACTGAAGCTTTCTTT
.	TRBD1	TRBJ2-2	TRBV11-2	CASSKRGPGELFF	TGTGCCAGCAGCAAAAGGGGGCCCGGGGAGCTGTTTTTT
.	TRBD1	TRBJ2-7	TRBV29-1	CSVVTGGFEQYF	TGCAGCGTTGTGACAGGGGGCTTCGAGCAGTACTTC
.	.	TRBJ2-1	TRBV20-1	CSASLDNEQFF	TGCAGTGCTAGTTTGGACAATGAGCAGTTCTTC
once	.	TRBJ2-7	TRBV29-1	CSVEDPASSYEQYF	TGCAGCGTTGAAGATCCGGCCAGCTCCTACGAGCAGTACTTC
.	.	TRBJ2-7	TRBV5-1	CASSPTQGNHEQYF	TGCGCCAGCAGCCCCACACAGGGAAACCACGAGCAGTACTTC
.	TRBD1	TRBJ1-4	TRBV5-5	CASSLGTGGNEKLFF	TGTGCCAGCAGCTTGGGGACAGGGGGAAATGAAAAACTGTTTTTT
.	TRBD1	TRBJ1-6	TRBV7-2	CASSLRQGSSSPLHF	TGTGCCAGCAGCTTAAGACAGGGGAGCAGTTCACCCCTCCACTTT
.	.	TRBJ2-1	TRBV7-8	CASSLRPVAPPHKRFF	TGTGCCAGCAGCTTAAGGCCGGTAGCCCCACCCCACAAGCGGTTCTTC
.	TRBD2	TRBJ2-5	TRBV5-4	CASGAGGRFGTQYF	TGTGCCAGCGGGGCGGGGGGGAGATTCGGGACCCAGTACTTC
.	.	TRBJ1-1	TRBV7-9	CASSLAVVNTEAFF	TGTGCCAGCAGCTTAGCTGTGGTGAACACTGAAGCTTTCTTT
.	.	TRBJ2-7	TRBV27	CASSPGRGRGFYYEQYF	TGTGCCAGCAGTCCTGGGAGGGGGCGCGGTTTCTACTACGAGCAGTACTTC
.	TRBD1	TRBJ1-2	TRBV23-1	CASRTGDPPWANYGYTF	TGCGCCAGCAGGACAGGGGACCCCCCATGGGCTAACTATGGCTACACCTTC
once	.	TRBJ2-5	TRBV20-1	CSQARETQYF	TGCAGTCAAGCGCGAGAGACCCAGTACTTC
.	.	TRBJ2-7	TRBV7-6	CASSLGYGTYEQYF	TGTGCCAGCAGCTTAGGATACGGGACCTACGAGCAGTACTTC
.	TRBD1	TRBJ1-2	TRBV27	CASGRDSNYGYTF	TGTGCCAGCGGCAGGGACAGTAACTATGGCTACACCTTC
.	.	TRBJ2-7	TRBV25-1	CASSGGNSYEQYF	TGTGCCAGCAGTGGGGGCAATTCCTACGAGCAGTACTTC
few	TRBD1	TRBJ1-1	TRBV11-1	CASVLRGRGDTEAFF	TGTGCCAGCGTTCTAAGGGGGCGCGGGGACACTGAAGCTTTCTTT
large	TRBD2	TRBJ2-1	TRBV19	CASSFPGTSNEQFF	TGTGCCAGTAGTTTTCCTGGGACTAGCAATGAGCAGTTCTTC
once	.	TRBJ2-1	TRBV28	CASSLYHGNEQFF	TGTGCCAGCAGTTTATATCACGGCAATGAGCAGTTCTTC
.	TRBD2	TRBJ2-7	TRBV5-3	CARSFVAGLNSYEQYF	TGTGCCAGAAGCTTCGTAGCGGGACTGAACTCCTACGAGCAGTACTTC
.	TRBD2	TRBJ2-7	TRBV28	CASRRGLAGVYEQYF	TGTGCCAGCCGTCGAGGACTAGCGGGCGTCTACGAGCAGTACTTC
.	TRBD1	TRBJ1-6	TRBV28	CASKLQGLRNSPLHF	TGTGCCAGTAAGTTACAGGGGCTGCGGAATTCACCCCTCCACTTT
.	.	TRBJ2-5	TRBV5-4	CASSLGRNQETQYF	TGTGCCAGCAGCTTGGGACGGAACCAAGAGACCCAGTACTTC